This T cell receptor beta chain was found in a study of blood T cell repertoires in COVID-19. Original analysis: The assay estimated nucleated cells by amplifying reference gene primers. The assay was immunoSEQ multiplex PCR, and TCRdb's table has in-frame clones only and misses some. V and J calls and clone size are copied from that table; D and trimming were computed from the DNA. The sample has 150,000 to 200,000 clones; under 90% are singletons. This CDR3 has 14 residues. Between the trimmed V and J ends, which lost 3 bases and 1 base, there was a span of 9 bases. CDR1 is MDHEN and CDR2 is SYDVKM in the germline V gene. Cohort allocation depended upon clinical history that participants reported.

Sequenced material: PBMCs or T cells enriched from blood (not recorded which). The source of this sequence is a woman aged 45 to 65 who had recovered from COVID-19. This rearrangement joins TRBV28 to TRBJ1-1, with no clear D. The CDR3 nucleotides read TGTGCCAGCAGTTTCAGGCACAGGAACACTGAAGCTTTCTTT. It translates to CASSFRHRNTEAFF.